Below are 26 T cell receptor beta chains sequenced from a single sample in a study of OX40 agonist ivuxolimab in advanced cancers. Generated by immunoSEQ multiplex PCR, the TCRdb table keeps only in-frame clones and is missing some. This sample has around 35,000 clones, with about 78% found just once. The specimen was CD4+ or CD8+ T cells sorted from blood, collected in a trial of the OX40 agonist ivuxolimab. The receptors here all came from an adult with an advanced solid tumor such as melanoma, head and neck, liver or kidney cancer.

The gene calls are TRBV7-9 and TRBJ2-7; TRBD1 matches at 7 bases. Germline V lookup: CDR1 SEHNR, CDR2 FQNEAQ (reference sequence). Germline trimming cut 5 bases from V and 3 bases from J; bases unmatched to any gene: 7. The CDR3 has 14 residues. The CDR3 sequence is CASSPGGQRYEQYF. As DNA, the CDR3 is TGTGCCAGCAGCCCTGGGGGACAGCGCTACGAGCAGTACTTC.

The chain joins TRBV7-8 to TRBJ2-4, with TRBD2 matching over 12 bases. Trimming cost V 5 bases and J 0 bases; bases outside gene matches: 8. The germline V gene encodes CDR1 SGHVS and CDR2 FQNEAQ. This CDR3 is 18 amino acids long. CDR3: CASSTRLAGVVAKNIQYF. The CDR3, as DNA: TGTGCCAGCAGCACGAGACTAGCGGGGGTTGTAGCCAAAAACATTCAGTACTTC.

The rearrangement links TRBV5-1 to TRBJ1-4; no definite D call. The germline gives CDR1 SGHRS, CDR2 YFSETQ. V shed 4 bases and J shed 0 bases, with 13 bases lying between them. The CDR3 spans 16 residues. The CDR3 DNA reads TGCGCCAGCAGCATGCTAGAGGCTACAACTAATGAAAAACTGTTTTTT. It yields the protein CASSMLEATTNEKLFF.

Turning to this clone: At one boundary the junction diverges from the germline segment, which might be a read error. The chain uses TRBV6-6 and TRBJ2-7, with 8 positions matching TRBD2. The germline V gene encodes CDR1 MNHNY and CDR2 SVGAGI (reference sequence). CDR3 size: 14 residues. The CDR3 region is CAISEVVGGGEQYF. For the CDR3, the DNA is TGTGCCATCAGTGAGGTGGTCGGGGGGGGAGAGCAGTACTTC.

This chain uses TRBV9 with TRBJ2-3; the D is unclear. The CDR3 runs to 15 residues. V lost 3 bases to trimming and J lost 4 bases, with 15 bases between them. Germline CDR1 and CDR2: SGDLS and YYNGEE. CDR3 sequence (DNA): TGTGCCAGCAGCGCCTCCCTAGATCTTCCAGATACGCAGTATTTT. As protein: CASSASLDLPDTQYF. The full variable domain, its missing parts supplied by reference TRBV9 and TRBJ2-3, is DSGVTQTPKHLITATGQRVTLRCSPRSGDLSVYWYQQSLDQGLQFLIQYYNGEERAKGNILERFSAQQFPDLHSELNLSSLELGDSALYFCASSASLDLPDTQYFGPGTRLTVL.

The chain joins TRBV4-2 to TRBJ2-5; TRBD2 matches 11 bases. The CDR3 extends over 18 amino acids. Trimming took 0 bases from V and 4 from J; bases not matched to a gene: 10. The germline V gene has CDR1 LGHNA and CDR2 YNFKEQ. The CDR3, as DNA: TGTGCCAGCAGCCAAGAGCAGACTAGCGGGGACACCAGAGAGACCCAGTACTTC. It yields the protein CASSQEQTSGDTRETQYF.

The V call is TRBV19, the J call TRBJ2-4; D is unclear. The CDR3 contains 17 residues. The germline gives CDR1 LNHDA, CDR2 SQIVND (reference sequence). Trimming shortened V by 0 bases and J by 0 bases, and 12 bases separated the two germline ends. DNA for the CDR3: TGTGCCAGTAGTATAGATCCCCTGCAGCTAGCCAAAAACATTCAGTACTTC. Its protein is CASSIDPLQLAKNIQYF.

The chain joins TRBV7-8 to TRBJ2-5; 11 positions agree with TRBD1. This CDR3 spans 18 amino acids. V was clipped by 1 base and J by 0 bases; unmatched bases: 7. Germline V lookup: CDR1 SGHVS, CDR2 FQNEAQ. The CDR3 region has the DNA TGTGCCAGCAGCTTAGATTGGGGGGACAGGGGGTACCAAGAGACCCAGTACTTC. It translates to CASSLDWGDRGYQETQYF.

This chain connects TRBV25-1 to TRBJ2-5; TRBD2 matches 8 bases. The ends lost 3 bases at V and 1 base at J; junction bases unmatched: 10. Germline loops: CDR1 MGHDK, CDR2 SYGVNS. The CDR3 contains 17 residues. This CDR3 reads CASSDMGLAGIQETQYF. The CDR3 region has the DNA TGTGCCAGCAGTGATATGGGTCTAGCGGGTATCCAAGAGACCCAGTACTTC.

The chain couples TRBV4-1 to TRBJ2-5; TRBD1 matches 10 bases. The J segment lost 6 bases and the V segment lost 6 bases, leaving 7 bases of the junction unmatched. There are 14 residues in the CDR3. The germline gives CDR1 MGHRA, CDR2 YSYEKL. The CDR3: CASSPTGGPKTQYF. The CDR3 bases are TGCGCCAGCAGTCCGACAGGGGGCCCAAAGACCCAGTACTTC.

By sample share, this clone is medium-sized. The rearrangement links TRBV7-2 to TRBJ1-2; D not certain. The germline V and J ends were trimmed by 0 bases and 3 bases, with 11 bases remaining between them. The CDR3 is 15 residues long. CDR1 is SGHTA, CDR2 FQGNSA, per germline. This chain's CDR3 is CASSLAAPGYYGYTF. CDR3 bases: TGTGCCAGCAGCTTAGCGGCCCCGGGCTACTATGGCTACACCTTC.

This rearrangement joins TRBV5-6 to TRBJ1-2; D is perhaps TRBD1 (5 bases). Germline loops: CDR1 SGHDT, CDR2 YYEEEE. This CDR3 region has 14 residues. Trimming cost V 7 bases and J 8 bases, with 21 bases left between them. DNA for the CDR3: TGTGCCAGCCACTCTGGGGGGGGGAGAGTCGGCTACACCTTC. Its translation is CASHSGGGRVGYTF.

The V and J genes are TRBV30 and TRBJ2-4; D not resolved. V was pared by 4 bases and J by 8 bases, with 18 bases between. This CDR3 spans 14 amino acids. Germline CDR1 and CDR2: GTSNPN and SVGIG (reference sequence). CDR3 loop: CAWTAGPSADIQYF. The DNA of the CDR3 is TGTGCCTGGACTGCTGGCCCCTCCGCGGACATTCAGTACTTC.

V and J are TRBV5-6 and TRBJ2-7; TRBD1 agrees at 9 bases. The CDR3 runs 16 residues. In germline, CDR1 is SGHDT, CDR2 YYEEEE. Germline trimming cut 0 bases from V and 3 bases from J; bases unmatched to any gene: 7. The CDR3 region is CASSLALGQGVYEQYF. Here the CDR3 DNA reads TGTGCCAGCAGCTTGGCTTTGGGACAGGGAGTCTACGAGCAGTACTTC.

This chain uses TRBV5-5 with TRBJ2-5; D is undetermined. The CDR3 loop spans 13 amino acids. The germline V and J ends were trimmed by 0 bases and 3 bases, with 6 bases remaining between them. Germline CDR1 reads SGHKS; CDR2 reads YYEKEE (reference sequence). CDR3 sequence: CASSLEAEETQYF. The CDR3 DNA is TGTGCCAGCAGCTTGGAGGCCGAAGAGACCCAGTACTTC. The whole variable domain, filled in from reference TRBV5-5 and TRBJ2-5, reads DAGVTQSPTHLIKTRGQQVTLRCSPISGHKSVSWYQQVLGQGPQFIFQYYEKEERGRGNFPDRFSARQFPNYSSELNVNALLLGDSALYLCASSLEAEETQYFGPGTRLLVL.

This rearrangement joins TRBV5-5 to TRBJ2-1; the D is unclear. V gave up 0 bases and J gave up 7 bases, with 11 bases separating them. The germline gives CDR1 SGHKS, CDR2 YYEKEE (reference sequence). This CDR3 is 14 amino acids long. For the CDR3, the DNA is TGTGCCAGCAGCTTGGGTCGTCTTTGGAATGAGCAGTTCTTC. Its translation: CASSLGRLWNEQFF.

The chain employs TRBV18 and TRBJ1-1; perhaps TRBD1 as D (5 bases). V was pared by 3 bases and J by 1 base, with 12 bases between. Germline values: CDR1 KGHSH, CDR2 LQKENI. The CDR3 is made up of 15 amino acids. The DNA for the CDR3 is TGTGCCAGCTCACCTCCCTTGGGGACGAACACTGAAGCTTTCTTT. This codes for CASSPPLGTNTEAFF.

The chain recombines TRBV19 with TRBJ1-5, with D perhaps TRBD1 (6 bases). The germline gives CDR1 LNHDA, CDR2 SQIVND (reference sequence). V lost 4 bases and J 9 bases, leaving 16 bases between the germline ends. The CDR3 is 14 residues long. CDR3 protein: CASSTTGTPWPQHF. The CDR3, as DNA: TGTGCCAGTAGTACTACCGGGACACCTTGGCCCCAGCATTTT.

The gene calls are TRBV6-5 and TRBJ1-1; TRBD1 might be the D (5 bases). The germline V gene encodes CDR1 MNHEY and CDR2 SVGAGI. V was cut by 0 bases and J by 4 bases, with 12 bases left in between. The CDR3 consists of 15 residues. In nucleotides, the CDR3 is TGTGCCAGCAGTTACTCCCCAGGGTCGGGCACTGAAGCTTTCTTT. It specifies CASSYSPGSGTEAFF.

The J gene is TRBJ2-3, the V gene TRBV27; TRBD1 matches 8 bases. This CDR3 contains 16 residues. With V trimmed by 3 bases and J by 4 bases, 9 bases remained unmatched. Germline CDR1 and CDR2: MNHEY and SMNVEV (reference sequence). This chain's CDR3 is CASSFFRTGRADTQYF. In DNA form, the CDR3 reads TGTGCCAGCAGTTTCTTTCGGACAGGGAGAGCAGATACGCAGTATTTT.

The gene calls are TRBV27 and TRBJ2-7; D is undetermined. The CDR3 contains 13 residues. CDR1 is MNHEY and CDR2 is SMNVEV in the germline V gene (reference sequence). Between the trimmed V and J ends, which lost 8 bases and 3 bases, there was a span of 14 bases. Written as DNA, the CDR3 is TGTGCCAGCGCCCTAGGGCCTCTCTACGAGCAGTACTTC. This encodes CASALGPLYEQYF.

This clone has at least ten counts. The V gene is TRBV27, the J gene TRBJ2-7; D not certain. Germline CDR1 MNHEY, CDR2 SMNVEV (reference sequence). The CDR3 totals 14 residues. Trimming took 5 bases from V and 2 from J, leaving 13 bases between them. This CDR3 is CASSAGSWAYEQYF. The CDR3 region has the DNA TGTGCCAGCAGTGCCGGGTCTTGGGCCTACGAGCAGTACTTC.

The chain has TRBV13 and TRBJ2-3; 9 bases are shared with TRBD1. V shed 6 bases and J 2 bases; nucleotides not matched to a gene: 9. CDR1 is PRHDT, CDR2 FYEKMQ, per germline (reference sequence). The CDR3 has 16 amino acids. The CDR3 here is CASRDGTGPSTDTQYF. CDR3 bases: TGTGCCAGCAGGGACGGGACAGGGCCATCCACAGATACGCAGTATTTT.

This chain uses TRBV7-9 with TRBJ2-7; D is uncertain. In germline, CDR1 is SEHNR, CDR2 FQNEAQ (reference sequence). CDR3 length: 12 amino acids. Trimming shortened V by 5 bases and J by 2 bases, and 7 bases separated the two germline ends. The CDR3 loop reads CASSPRPYEQYF. Here the CDR3 DNA reads TGTGCCAGCAGCCCCCGGCCCTACGAGCAGTACTTC.

The rearrangement links TRBV27 to TRBJ2-5; D unresolved. The CDR3 runs to 13 residues. Germline V gives CDR1 MNHEY, CDR2 SMNVEV (reference sequence). V was cut by 1 base and J by 1 base, with 4 bases left in between. CDR3 coding DNA: TGTGCCAGCAGTTTATGGGGCCAAGAGACCCAGTACTTC. Encoded protein: CASSLWGQETQYF.

The chain joins TRBV7-5 to TRBJ2-7. TRBV7-5 is termed a pseudogene. CDR3 size: 15 residues. The CDR3 nucleotides read TGTGCCAGCAGAGCTCCCGGGGGCTCCACCTACGAGCAGTACTTC. Amino acid sequence: CASRAPGGSTYEQYF.